This T cell receptor beta chain was documented in a study of T cell repertoires in cytomegalovirus infection. Study background: Recently described HLA-C-restricted plus well-studied HLA-B-restricted CMV epitopes were used. Public TCR beta signatures were indicative of both CMV infection and a matching HLA type. Study-wide results and caveats: Dominant in the ex vivo response were TCR beta clonotypes restricted by HLA-C and specific for CMV. Carriage of CMV together with the relevant HLA was identifiable through cumulative public TCR beta family frequency.

TCRdb processed the reads anew with MiXCR; each CDR3 protein has one entry. This sample has 650,000 to 900,000 distinct CDR3 sequences, with about 28% found just once. This CDR3 comprises 15 residues. V was clipped by 1 base and J by 2 bases, with 12 bases between them. Germline CDR1 and CDR2: MGHRA and YSYEKL. A note on this clonotype: Its antigen is unidentified.

The material sequenced was cultured CD8+ T cells from PBMCs, taken from culture after CMV antigen stimulation. The receptor was derived from a human donor in good health (CMV status not recorded). Some clones in this sample may be carry-over from other donors' samples. The chain couples TRBV4-1 to TRBJ2-7, with D unclear. The CDR3, as DNA: TGCGCCAGCAGCCAAGGAAGAGTCTCCCCCTACGAGCAGTACTTC. Protein sequence: CASSQGRVSPYEQYF.